These 26 T cell receptor beta chains were sequenced from one sample in a study of PD-1 blockade in classical Hodgkin lymphoma. Every patient experienced relapse after autologous stem cell transplantation, and brentuximab vedotin exposure varied. Sequencing was performed with immunoSEQ multiplex PCR; in TCRdb, only in-frame clones are kept and a portion is missing. The data show approximately 12,000 clones, roughly 78% seen once. The sequencing used peripheral blood mononuclear cells (PBMCs), collected at baseline. The source of these receptors is a human donor with classical Hodgkin lymphoma.

The chain carries TRBV6-6 and TRBJ1-4, with D possibly being TRBD1 (6 bases). Germline V gene lookup returns CDR1 MNHNY and CDR2 SVGAGI (reference sequence). Deletions cut 5 bases from V and 8 bases from J, with 18 bases between. The CDR3 sequence is 15 residues long. CDR3 nucleotides: TGTGCCAGCAGTCCCCCCGGGGGGCTCCGGGAAAAACTGTTTTTT. This gives the protein CASSPPGGLREKLFF.

This rearrangement joins TRBV25-1 to TRBJ2-3, with D hard to call. Trimming removed 4 bases at V and 6 bases at J, with 11 bases between. Germline V gene lookup returns CDR1 MGHDK and CDR2 SYGVNS. CDR3 length: 13 amino acids. The CDR3 DNA is TGTGCCAGCAGTGTGGCCCTAGTGGATACGCAGTATTTT. Protein sequence: CASSVALVDTQYF.

Notes on this clone: Other DNA sequences within the sample encode an identical CDR3. V is TRBV2 and J is TRBJ2-5; D call uncertain. The germline V gene has CDR1 SNHLY and CDR2 FYNNEI. This CDR3 comprises 12 residues. Trimming cost V 8 bases and J 6 bases, with 13 bases left between them. The CDR3 spells CASGGTGQTQYF. CDR3 in DNA: TGTGCCAGCGGCGGCACGGGTCAGACCCAGTACTTC.

The chain joins TRBV4-2 to TRBJ2-5; no reliable D call. This CDR3 has 13 residues. Germline CDR1 and CDR2: LGHNA and YNFKEQ. The V end lost 0 bases, the J end lost 5 bases, and 7 bases lay between the germline ends. CDR3 residues: CASSQDNGETQYF. In DNA, the CDR3 is TGTGCCAGCAGCCAAGATAATGGGGAGACCCAGTACTTC.

In this sample, this clone turned up a few times. The J gene is TRBJ2-7, the V gene TRBV7-9, with 10 bases fitting TRBD1. This CDR3 has 15 residues. With V trimmed by 6 bases and J by 4 bases, 9 bases remained unmatched. Looked up from germline, CDR1 is SEHNR and CDR2 is FQNEAQ (reference sequence). The CDR3 here is CASSRDRGSQYEQYF. The CDR3 DNA follows: TGTGCCAGCAGTAGGGACAGGGGAAGCCAATACGAGCAGTACTTC.

In DNA, the CDR3 is TGTGCCAGCAGTTACAATGGGTTCCCCTACGAGCAGTACTTC. Protein: CASSYNGFPYEQYF. V gene TRBV6-5 combines with J gene TRBJ2-7; D is unresolved. CDR3 length equals 14 residues. Germline loops: CDR1 MNHEY, CDR2 SVGAGI. With 2 bases removed from V and 2 bases from J, the gap between germline ends came to 10 bases.

The gene calls are TRBV4-2 and TRBJ2-2, with D perhaps assigned TRBD1 or TRBD2 (5 bases each). The CDR3 sequence is 15 residues long. The V and J ends lost 3 bases and 7 bases respectively, with 15 bases between them. Germline V gene lookup returns CDR1 LGHNA and CDR2 YNFKEQ. The DNA for the CDR3 is TGTGCCAGCAGCCAGCCTCGGGGCTATGACGGGGAGCTGTTTTTT. As protein: CASSQPRGYDGELFF.

This clone was counted only a few times. The rearrangement uses TRBV28 and TRBJ2-6; weak D call: TRBD1 (6 bases). CDR3 length equals 16 residues. CDR1 and CDR2 from the germline V gene are MDHEN and SYDVKM. V was cut by 6 bases and J by 1 base, with 13 bases left in between. This chain's CDR3 is CASRPFQGSGANVLTF. The CDR3 region has the DNA TGTGCCAGCAGACCATTTCAGGGGTCTGGGGCCAACGTCCTGACTTTC.

V usage is TRBV19 and J usage is TRBJ1-2; 9 bases map to TRBD1. This CDR3 contains 14 residues. Germline assignment: CDR1 LNHDA and CDR2 SQIVND (reference sequence). With V trimmed by 10 bases and J by 3 bases, 9 bases remained unmatched. CDR3 region: CATRTGGLDYGYTF. CDR3 in DNA: TGTGCCACTAGAACAGGGGGCTTGGACTATGGCTACACCTTC.

This chain connects TRBV9 to TRBJ2-1, with a weak D call TRBD1 (5 bases). CDR1 and CDR2 (germline): SGDLS, YYNGEE. V was shortened by 2 bases and J by 4 bases, with 10 bases between the two germline ends. This CDR3 is built from 14 residues. For the CDR3, the DNA is TGTGCCAGCAGCGTTTCTCCAGGGTACAATGAGCAGTTCTTC. Encoded protein: CASSVSPGYNEQFF.

The chain recombines TRBV18 with TRBJ1-2, with 9 bases identical to TRBD1. The CDR3 sequence is 13 residues long. V lost 6 bases, J lost 8 bases, and 7 bases stayed unmatched. Germline CDR1 KGHSH, CDR2 LQKENI. CDR3 sequence reads: CASSAGTGQGYTF. The CDR3 DNA sequence: TGTGCCAGCTCCGCCGGGACAGGGCAAGGCTACACCTTC.

This sequence joins TRBV5-1 and TRBJ1-1, with D uncertain. Germline V lookup: CDR1 SGHRS, CDR2 YFSETQ. The CDR3 loop spans 15 amino acids. Trimming shortened V by 1 base and J by 3 bases, and 13 bases separated the two germline ends. This CDR3 is CASSLFSGVDTEAFF. CDR3 DNA sequence: TGCGCCAGCAGCTTGTTCTCCGGGGTGGACACTGAAGCTTTCTTT.

V usage is TRBV15 and J usage is TRBJ1-4, with a possible D match to TRBD1 (5 bases). CDR3 size: 15 residues. Germline V lookup: CDR1 LNHNV, CDR2 YYDKDF (reference sequence). V lost 3 bases, J lost 3 bases, and 11 bases lay in between. CDR3 amino acids: CATSRGGVANEKLFF. The CDR3 DNA sequence: TGTGCCACCAGCAGGGGGGGGGTTGCTAATGAAAAACTGTTTTTT. The full variable domain, with the rest looked up from reference TRBV15 and TRBJ1-4, is DAMVIQNPRYQVTQFGKPVTLSCSQTLNHNVMYWYQQKSSQAPKLLFHYYDKDFNNEADTPDNFQSRRPNTSFCFLDIRSPGLGDTAMYLCATSRGGVANEKLFFGSGTQLSVL.

Only a few counts were recorded for this clone. J is TRBJ2-3 and V is TRBV27; no definite D call. Germline lookup yields CDR1 MNHEY and CDR2 SMNVEV (reference sequence). The CDR3 sequence is 16 residues long. V was shortened by 6 bases and J by 1 base, with 17 bases between the two germline ends. CDR3 sequence: CASRRTGSLRTDTQYF. CDR3 DNA sequence: TGTGCCAGCAGACGGACCGGGTCTTTACGCACAGATACGCAGTATTTT.

The chain employs TRBV29-1 and TRBJ2-7, with 7 positions matching TRBD2. Germline trimming cut 4 bases from V and 7 bases from J; bases unmatched to any gene: 10. Looked up from germline, CDR1 is SQVTM and CDR2 is ANQGSEA. The CDR3 sequence is 13 residues long. CDR3 in DNA: TGCAGCGTTGGAACCGGGAGGTTAAGTGAGCAGTACTTC. It translates to CSVGTGRLSEQYF.

The chain couples TRBV28 to TRBJ2-3; D possibly corresponds to TRBD2 (6 bases). Germline V gene sequence: CDR1 MDHEN, CDR2 SYDVKM. Trimming shortened V by 4 bases and J by 4 bases, and 15 bases separated the two germline ends. The CDR3 has 15 amino acids. CDR3 sequence: CASSSSAGSPDTQYF. DNA of the CDR3: TGTGCCAGCAGTTCCTCGGCGGGGAGCCCAGATACGCAGTATTTT.

This clone was found a few times. The chain uses TRBV2 and TRBJ1-2; possible D gene TRBD1, 5 bases. V was cut by 6 bases and J by 4 bases, with 6 bases left in between. CDR3 length equals 11 residues. Germline V gene data show CDR1 as SNHLY and CDR2 as FYNNEI. The CDR3 spells CASRQGYGYTF. CDR3 DNA: TGTGCCAGCAGGCAGGGCTATGGCTACACCTTC.

This chain connects TRBV30 to TRBJ1-6; D not resolved. V was pared by 1 base and J by 0 bases, with 13 bases between. Germline-derived CDR1 and CDR2 are GTSNPN and SVGIG (reference sequence). The CDR3 covers 17 residues. The CDR3 is CAWSAGRVSSYNSPLHF. CDR3 sequence (DNA): TGTGCCTGGAGTGCGGGTAGGGTTAGCTCCTATAATTCACCCCTCCACTTT.

The chain couples TRBV5-4 to TRBJ1-3; maybe TRBD1 (6 bases). The germline gives CDR1 SGHNT, CDR2 YYREEE (reference sequence). V was trimmed by 4 bases and J by 3 bases, leaving 11 bases between them. The CDR3 is 14 residues long. CDR3 nucleotides: TGTGCCAGCAGCGCGGGAGGGGGTGGAAACACCATATATTTT. Translation: CASSAGGGGNTIYF.

This sequence joins TRBV6-6 and TRBJ1-2; 9 bases align to TRBD1. Looked up from germline, CDR1 is MNHNY and CDR2 is SVGAGI (reference sequence). The CDR3 is 12 amino acids. J lost 5 bases, V lost 8 bases, and 3 bases had no gene match. CDR3 DNA: TGTGCCAGCCTAGGACAGGGGTATGGCTACACCTTC. It yields the protein CASLGQGYGYTF.

The CDR3 DNA sequence: TGTGCCAGCAGCCAAGGAAACAAGGGGACCGGGGAGCTGTTTTTT. It specifies CASSQGNKGTGELFF. The chain carries TRBV4-2 and TRBJ2-2; D may be TRBD1 (5 bases). Germline values: CDR1 LGHNA, CDR2 YNFKEQ. V shed 1 base and J shed 5 bases, with 11 bases lying between them. This CDR3 has 15 amino acids.

The chain is built from TRBV18 and TRBJ2-5; a weak D match, TRBD2 (5 bases). The germline V and J ends were trimmed by 3 bases and 0 bases, with 11 bases remaining between them. This CDR3 contains 15 residues. Germline-derived CDR1 and CDR2 are KGHSH and LQKENI. CDR3 coding DNA: TGTGCCAGCTCACCTATTTTCGGGAACCAAGAGACCCAGTACTTC. Translated: CASSPIFGNQETQYF.

The chain is built from TRBV7-9 and TRBJ1-1; 7 nucleotides align to TRBD1. The CDR3 length is 14 residues. Germline V CDR1 and CDR2: SEHNR, FQNEAQ (reference sequence). Losses at the gene ends were 5 bases for V and 0 bases for J; bases not matched to a gene: 3. The CDR3 reads CASSPGQLNTEAFF. The DNA for the CDR3 is TGTGCCAGCAGCCCGGGACAGTTGAACACTGAAGCTTTCTTT. Combining the CDR3 with reference TRBV7-9 and TRBJ1-1 gives the whole variable domain DTGVSQNPRHKITKRGQNVTFRCDPISEHNRLYWYRQTLGQGPEFLTYFQNEAQLEKSRLLSDRFSAERPKGSFSTLEIQRTEQGDSAMYLCASSPGQLNTEAFFGQGTRLTVV.

The chain uses TRBV7-8 and TRBJ2-2, with 8 bases identical to TRBD2. CDR1 SGHVS and CDR2 FQNEAQ come from the germline V gene. The CDR3 covers 18 residues. V lost 6 bases to trimming and J lost 9 bases; unmatched junction nucleotides: 21. CDR3 amino acids: CASRPTGGRFPRSRELFF. CDR3 coding DNA: TGTGCCAGCAGGCCGACGGGGGGGCGCTTCCCCAGGTCCCGGGAGCTGTTTTTT.

V is TRBV19 and J is TRBJ1-2; D is ambiguous. In germline, CDR1 is LNHDA, CDR2 SQIVND (reference sequence). The CDR3 has 13 amino acids. V lost 3 bases, J lost 5 bases, and 10 bases lay in between. The CDR3 nucleotides read TGTGCCAGTAGTATTCTAGGTCCTTATGGCTACACCTTC. It translates to CASSILGPYGYTF.

This clone was detected only once. V and J are TRBV7-2 and TRBJ2-1; D not resolved. Trimming pared 1 base from V and 6 bases from J, leaving 10 bases between. This CDR3 comprises 14 residues. CDR1 and CDR2 from the germline V gene are SGHTA and FQGNSA. The CDR3 nucleotides are TGTGCCAGCAGCTTAGTTGGATCCGGCAATGAGCAGTTCTTC. Translated, it gives CASSLVGSGNEQFF.